This T cell receptor (beta chain) was sequenced in a study of T cells after yellow fever vaccination. There are 12 residues in the CDR3. CDR1 SGHAT and CDR2 FQNNGV come from the germline V gene. Trimming took 2 bases from V and 6 from J, leaving 4 bases between them. TCRdb re-called the 5' RACE reads with MiXCR, one entry per CDR3 protein. The top ten clones hold roughly 17% of a sample with some 560,000 distinct CDR3 sequences, about a sixth of them seen once. This clonotype has just a few counts. This material consisted of PBMCs, taken less than 6 days after the first yellow fever vaccination. This TCR derives from a man aged 18 to 29 who received the YFV17D yellow fever vaccine. This chain uses TRBV11-2 with TRBJ2-2, with D unclear. As DNA, the CDR3 is TGTGCCAGCAGCTTATATGCCGGGGAGCTGTTTTTT. Protein sequence: CASSLYAGELFF.